This T cell receptor (beta chain) is from a study of blood T cell repertoires in COVID-19. Study-level information: Sites across the United States, Italy and Spain contributed samples from acute and convalescent COVID-19. In each case, the material was cDNA or gDNA derived from T cells, B-cell-depleted T cells, or PBMCs.

In the authors' workflow: Researchers report that nucleated cell counts were estimated from reference gene primer amplification. Measured with immunoSEQ multiplex PCR; TCRdb has only the in-frame clones, and not every one. Clone size and V and J calls were adopted from that table, with D and trimming inferred from the DNA. The repertoire holds roughly 49,000 clones, with 90% to 95% as singletons. The receptor comes from an elderly woman with acute or convalescent COVID-19. Sequencing input: peripheral blood.

CDR3 region: CASSEDIVGGPYNEQFF. The DNA of the CDR3 is TGTGCCAGCAGTGAAGATATCGTAGGAGGCCCCTACAATGAGCAGTTCTTC. The V and J genes are TRBV2 and TRBJ2-1, with D tentatively TRBD2 (5 bases). Germline CDR1 and CDR2: SNHLY and FYNNEI. The CDR3 runs 17 residues. Trimming stripped 1 base from V and 2 bases from J, with 15 bases between.